One and the same sample provided the 25 T cell receptor beta chains below, sequenced in a study of shared clonotypes between healthy human individuals. The data were produced by immunoSEQ multiplex PCR, yet TCRdb's version contains in-frame clones alone and is incomplete. This sample has 1,500,000 or so clones, with approximately 98.5% found just once. Source material: naive CD4+ T cells sorted from blood. Subset of the sample: CD45RA+ positively selected. All receptors derive from a man aged 25-40 years in good health.

The chain combines TRBV28 with TRBJ1-5, with 7 bases lining up with TRBD1. The CDR3 is 16 residues long. CDR1 and CDR2 (germline): MDHEN, SYDVKM. V was clipped by 5 bases and J by 0 bases; unmatched bases: 7. The CDR3 nucleotides read TGTGCCAGCAGTCCTCGACAGGGCCATAGCAATCAGCCCCAGCATTTT. Encoded protein: CASSPRQGHSNQPQHF.

CDR3: CASSGDVGNTQYF. CDR3 in DNA: TGTGCCAGCAGTGGGGACGTGGGAAATACGCAGTATTTT. The chain employs TRBV2 and TRBJ2-3, with D perhaps matching TRBD1 or TRBD2 (5 bases each). CDR1 and CDR2 (germline): SNHLY, FYNNEI. The CDR3 length is 13 residues. V lost 4 bases to trimming and J lost 7 bases, with 12 bases between them.

The V call is TRBV14, the J call TRBJ2-1; maybe TRBD2 (6 bases). CDR3 length equals 20 residues. Germline loops: CDR1 SGHDN, CDR2 FVKESK. V shed 2 bases and J shed 8 bases, with 31 bases lying between them. This chain's CDR3 is CASSQHSGDFTIILGYEQFF. As DNA, the CDR3 is TGTGCCAGCAGCCAACATTCTGGGGACTTCACGATAATACTAGGCTATGAGCAGTTCTTC. The whole variable domain, filled in from reference TRBV14 and TRBJ2-1, reads EAGVTQFPSHSVIEKGQTVTLRCDPISGHDNLYWYRRVMGKEIKFLLHFVKESKQDESGMPNNRFLAERTGGTYSTLKVQPAELEDSGVYFCASSQHSGDFTIILGYEQFFGPGTRLTVL.

The rearrangement uses TRBV5-1 and TRBJ2-7; TRBD2 agrees at 9 bases. The CDR3 runs 17 residues. Per germline, CDR1 SGHRS and CDR2 YFSETQ. J was trimmed by 1 base and V by 4 bases; bases with no gene match: 12. Here the CDR3 DNA reads TGCGCCAGCAGCCCACCTCGGAGCGGGAGGTTATCCTACGAGCAGTACTTC. Its translation: CASSPPRSGRLSYEQYF.

The chain employs TRBV6-1 and TRBJ1-5, with D maybe TRBD1 (5 bases). The V gene's germline CDR1 is MNHNS and CDR2 SASEGT. The CDR3 extends over 19 amino acids. V was pared by 0 bases and J by 5 bases, with 23 bases between. The CDR3 nucleotides read TGTGCCAGCAGTGAAGCGAAATGGAGGACACCGACCCGCCATCAGCCCCAGCATTTT. This sequence encodes CASSEAKWRTPTRHQPQHF.

The chain joins TRBV7-8 to TRBJ2-7; 7 bases fit TRBD2. This CDR3 contains 17 residues. Per the germline V gene, CDR1 is SGHVS and CDR2 is FQNEAQ. Trimming cost V 5 bases and J 0 bases; bases outside gene matches: 13. The CDR3 DNA reads as TGTGCCAGCAGCAGCCTGGCGGTGGCGGGAGACTCCTACGAGCAGTACTTC. Amino acid sequence: CASSSLAVAGDSYEQYF.

The chain is built from TRBV7-9 and TRBJ2-7; 11 bases align to TRBD1. In germline, CDR1 is SEHNR, CDR2 FQNEAQ (reference sequence). The J segment lost 3 bases and the V segment lost 6 bases, leaving 4 bases of the junction unmatched. The CDR3 covers 14 residues. In DNA form, the CDR3 reads TGTGCCAGCAGGGACAGGGGGCCGATCTACGAGCAGTACTTC. Protein product: CASRDRGPIYEQYF. The full variable domain, with the rest looked up from reference TRBV7-9 and TRBJ2-7, is DTGVSQNPRHKITKRGQNVTFRCDPISEHNRLYWYRQTLGQGPEFLTYFQNEAQLEKSRLLSDRFSAERPKGSFSTLEIQRTEQGDSAMYLCASRDRGPIYEQYFGPGTRLTVT.

The gene calls are TRBV27 and TRBJ2-1; 7 nucleotides match TRBD2. V lost 10 bases and J lost 7; bases outside the gene matches: 13. Germline values: CDR1 MNHEY, CDR2 SMNVEV (reference sequence). This CDR3 contains 14 residues. This CDR3 reads CAIRRAGERNEQFF. The CDR3 region has the DNA TGTGCCATCAGAAGGGCGGGAGAACGGAATGAGCAGTTCTTC.

This CDR3 is CASSMDTEAFF. In nucleotides, the CDR3 is TGTGCCAGCAGTATGGACACTGAAGCTTTCTTT. The chain joins TRBV6-5 to TRBJ1-1; D is undetermined. The CDR3 runs 11 residues. Trimming cost V 5 bases and J 3 bases, with 4 bases left between them. The germline CDR1 and CDR2 sequences are MNHEY and SVGAGI.

The CDR3 sequence: CASSHYGGQRAYEQYF. Here the CDR3 DNA reads TGTGCCAGCAGCCACTACGGTGGGCAGCGAGCCTACGAGCAGTACTTC. The chain carries TRBV14 and TRBJ2-7, with D unclear. V lost 3 bases and J 2 bases, leaving 17 bases between the germline ends. This CDR3 comprises 16 residues. The germline CDR1 and CDR2 sequences are SGHDN and FVKESK.

This clone was seen a single time. The V call is TRBV18, the J call TRBJ2-1, with 10 positions matching TRBD2. The CDR3 length is 15 residues. V dropped 2 bases and J dropped 7; count of bases not matched to a gene: 5. Germline V lookup: CDR1 KGHSH, CDR2 LQKENI. The DNA for the CDR3 is TGTGCCAGCTCACCATATAGCGGGAGGAGGAATGAGCAGTTCTTC. Translating it yields CASSPYSGRRNEQFF. The entire variable domain, with the rest obtained from reference TRBV18 and TRBJ2-1, is as follows: NAGVMQNPRHLVRRRGQEARLRCSPMKGHSHVYWYRQLPEEGLKFMVYLQKENIIDESGMPKERFSAEFPKEGPSILRIQQVVRGDSAAYFCASSPYSGRRNEQFFGPGTRLTVL.

The J gene is TRBJ2-7, the V gene TRBV5-1; TRBD1 is a possible D gene (6 bases). V was shortened by 3 bases and J by 3 bases, with 16 bases between the two germline ends. CDR3 size: 15 residues. CDR1 is SGHRS and CDR2 is YFSETQ in the germline V gene. CDR3 in DNA: TGCGCCAGCAGCTCCCTGAAACGACAGGACTACGAGCAGTACTTC. It specifies CASSSLKRQDYEQYF. Drawing the rest from reference TRBV5-1 and TRBJ2-7, the complete variable domain is KAGVTQTPRYLIKTRGQQVTLSCSPISGHRSVSWYQQTPGQGLQFLFEYFSETQRNKGNFPGRFSGRQFSNSRSEMNVSTLELGDSALYLCASSSLKRQDYEQYFGPGTRLTVT.

Turning to this clone: Other DNA sequences in this sample translate to the same CDR3. V and J are TRBV18 and TRBJ1-2; D is unresolved. Trimming stripped 3 bases from V and 4 bases from J, with 9 bases between. This CDR3 is built from 13 residues. Germline assignment: CDR1 KGHSH and CDR2 LQKENI. CDR3 region: CASSPGLSYGYTF. The CDR3 DNA reads TGTGCCAGCTCACCCGGGCTGAGCTATGGCTACACCTTC. The full variable domain, rest sourced from reference TRBV18 and TRBJ1-2, is NAGVMQNPRHLVRRRGQEARLRCSPMKGHSHVYWYRQLPEEGLKFMVYLQKENIIDESGMPKERFSAEFPKEGPSILRIQQVVRGDSAAYFCASSPGLSYGYTFGSGTRLTVV.

The chain links TRBV10-3 to TRBJ2-2; D is possibly TRBD2 (7 bases). The CDR3 runs to 16 residues. Trimming removed 6 bases at V and 1 base at J, with 15 bases between. Germline V gene lookup returns CDR1 ENHRY and CDR2 SYGVKD. CDR3 loop: CAIRGGAEVNTGELFF. The CDR3 nucleotides read TGTGCCATCAGGGGGGGGGCAGAAGTGAACACCGGGGAGCTGTTTTTT.

V gene TRBV19 combines with J gene TRBJ2-3; D gene unclear. The germline V gene has CDR1 LNHDA and CDR2 SQIVND (reference sequence). The CDR3 totals 14 residues. Trimming cost V 3 bases and J 2 bases, with 9 bases left between them. CDR3: CASSIGVPTDTQYF. The CDR3, as DNA: TGTGCCAGTAGTATTGGCGTTCCCACAGATACGCAGTATTTT.

The chain couples TRBV5-6 to TRBJ2-5; the match to TRBD1 covers 9 bases. The junction had 4 bases not matched to a gene; V was cut back by 3 bases and J by 4 bases. CDR1 is SGHDT and CDR2 is YYEEEE in the germline V gene. This CDR3 spans 14 amino acids. The chain's CDR3 is CASSSTQGAETQYF. CDR3 DNA: TGTGCCAGCAGCTCCACACAGGGGGCAGAGACCCAGTACTTC.

This clone appeared a single time. The chain is built from TRBV5-1 and TRBJ2-5; the match to TRBD2 covers 7 bases. CDR1 is SGHRS and CDR2 is YFSETQ in the germline V gene. The CDR3 consists of 15 residues. The J segment lost 2 bases and the V segment lost 9 bases, leaving 13 bases of the junction unmatched. The CDR3 sequence is CATASTGRSQETQYF. The CDR3 DNA reads TGCGCCACCGCATCCACCGGGAGGTCTCAAGAGACCCAGTACTTC.

The rearrangement links TRBV6-5 to TRBJ2-7; D gene ambiguous. Trimming cost V 8 bases and J 0 bases, with 14 bases left between them. This CDR3 spans 14 amino acids. The germline V gene has CDR1 MNHEY and CDR2 SVGAGI. CDR3 nucleotide sequence: TGTGCCAGCTCTCCCCGGTTTAGCTCCTACGAGCAGTACTTC. It is translated as CASSPRFSSYEQYF.

This chain connects TRBV7-9 to TRBJ1-2; possible D gene TRBD1, 5 bases. From germline, CDR1 is SEHNR and CDR2 FQNEAQ (reference sequence). V was shortened by 3 bases and J by 0 bases, with 17 bases between the two germline ends. The CDR3 runs 17 residues. The chain's CDR3 is CASSFPNTGATNYGYTF. The CDR3 coding sequence is TGTGCCAGCAGCTTCCCGAATACCGGGGCTACTAACTATGGCTACACCTTC.

V and J are TRBV7-3 and TRBJ2-1; TRBD2 aligns across 7 bases. The germline V gene has CDR1 SGHTA and CDR2 FQGTGA. V was clipped by 2 bases and J by 2 bases; unmatched bases: 6. The CDR3 runs 16 residues. DNA of the CDR3: TGTGCCAGCAGCTTATTAGCGGGCCGACCCTACAATGAGCAGTTCTTC. It specifies CASSLLAGRPYNEQFF.

To note about this clone: The identical CDR3 is also encoded by other nucleotide sequences in the sample. The chain recombines TRBV6-4 with TRBJ2-3; the D is unclear. CDR1 is MRHNA and CDR2 is SNTAGT in the germline V gene. V lost 4 bases, J lost 6 bases, and 11 bases lay in between. The CDR3 sequence is 13 residues long. The CDR3 region is CASSVGEGDTQYF. CDR3 nucleotides: TGTGCCAGCAGTGTCGGAGAAGGGGATACGCAGTATTTT.

The V call is TRBV29-1, the J call TRBJ2-5; 9 positions agree with TRBD1. CDR1 and CDR2 (germline): SQVTM, ANQGSEA. The CDR3 extends over 15 amino acids. V was clipped by 6 bases and J by 5 bases; unmatched bases: 13. The CDR3 nucleotides are TGCAGCGTCGCTTCGTGGACAGGGGTCGGGGAGACCCAGTACTTC. This translates into CSVASWTGVGETQYF. The full variable domain, completed using reference TRBV29-1 and TRBJ2-5, is SAVISQKPSRDICQRGTSLTIQCQVDSQVTMMFWYRQQPGQSLTLIATANQGSEATYESGFVIDKFPISRPNLTFSTLTVSNMSPEDSSIYLCSVASWTGVGETQYFGPGTRLLVL.

The V and J genes are TRBV11-2 and TRBJ2-1; 7 bases fit TRBD1. CDR1 and CDR2 (germline): SGHAT, FQNNGV. The CDR3 sequence is 15 residues long. Losses at the gene ends were 4 bases for V and 0 bases for J; bases not matched to a gene: 3. The CDR3 spells CASSSQGFSYNEQFF. The DNA of the CDR3 is TGTGCCAGCAGCTCACAGGGGTTCTCCTACAATGAGCAGTTCTTC.

The chain recombines TRBV7-8 with TRBJ1-2, with a weak D call TRBD1 (5 bases). Trimming removed 3 bases from V and 4 bases from J, with 21 bases in between. CDR3 length: 17 amino acids. Germline lookup yields CDR1 SGHVS and CDR2 FQNEAQ. The DNA of the CDR3 is TGTGCCAGCAGCTTGGACACCGGGACCGCCTCAGGCTATGGCTACACCTTC. Its translation: CASSLDTGTASGYGYTF.

V is TRBV7-8 and J is TRBJ2-1; 7 bases line up with TRBD2. The ends lost 1 base at V and 7 bases at J; junction bases unmatched: 7. The CDR3 loop spans 15 amino acids. From germline, CDR1 is SGHVS and CDR2 FQNEAQ. The CDR3 DNA reads as TGTGCCAGCAGCTTAGTTCGCGGGAGTCTGAATGAGCAGTTCTTC. Amino acids: CASSLVRGSLNEQFF.